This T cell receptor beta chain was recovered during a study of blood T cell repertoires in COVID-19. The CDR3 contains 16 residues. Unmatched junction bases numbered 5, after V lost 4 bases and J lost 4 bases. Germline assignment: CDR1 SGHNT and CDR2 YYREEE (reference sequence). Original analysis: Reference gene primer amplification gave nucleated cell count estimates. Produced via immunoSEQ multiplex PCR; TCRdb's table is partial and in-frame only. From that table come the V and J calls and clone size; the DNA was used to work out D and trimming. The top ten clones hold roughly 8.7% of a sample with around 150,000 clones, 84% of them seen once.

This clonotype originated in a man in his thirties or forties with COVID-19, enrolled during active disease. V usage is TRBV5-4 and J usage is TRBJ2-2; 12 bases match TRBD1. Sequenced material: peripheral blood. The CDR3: CASSAGTGGSTGELFF. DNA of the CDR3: TGTGCCAGCAGCGCAGGGACAGGGGGCAGCACCGGGGAGCTGTTTTTT.